This T cell receptor (beta chain) was observed in a study of T cells in Graves' hyperthyroidism and ophthalmopathy. This clonotype has just a few counts. No antigen is known for it. Clinical Activity Scores of at least 3, NOSPECS grades of at least 4 and durations under 3 months characterized ophthalmopathy patients. Clinical symptoms, serum thyroxine and TRAb, thyroid ultrasound and orbital computed tomography together formed the diagnostic basis. PBMCs came from over 8.5 ml fresh peripheral blood. Trimming took off 11 bases at V and 7 bases at J, with 14 bases between the two ends. The CDR3 is 11 residues long. From RNA transcripts, TCR beta CDR3 regions were amplified. With the HTBI primer set, the TCR CDR3 went through a first round of RT-PCR. TCRdb itself ran the multiplex PCR reads through MiXCR, one entry per CDR3 protein. The sample holds around 520,000 distinct CDR3 sequences, approximately 24% seen once.

Study findings and constraints: By a 13 V-J model, ophthalmopathy was set apart from stable hyperthyroidism.

The chain employs TRBV12-3 or TRBV12-4 and TRBJ2-5; a weak D match, TRBD2 (6 bases). This clonotype was sampled from a woman between 25 and 40 years old with Graves' ophthalmopathy. Sequencing was done on a sample of blood. The CDR3 spells CASASGGTQYF. Here the CDR3 DNA reads TGTGCCTCCGCATCCGGGGGGACCCAGTACTTC.